Here is one TCR beta chain with its context. Sequencing used immunoSEQ v3. Each library reached about 2 million read pairs, or roughly 5-6 million at deep level. Sequencing used immunoSEQ multiplex PCR; TCRdb keeps in-frame clones, though not all of them. The top ten hold 2.5% to 3% of the sample, which has 54,000 or so clones, around 90% seen once. The data derive from a study of TIL therapy for anti-PD-1-resistant metastatic lung cancer. Looking at the study overall: Tumors had a median PD-L1 proportion score of about 6%.

Described time point: pre-treatment sample, taken before nivolumab and TIL therapy. Stage 4 NSCLC adults joined between 2017 and 2020. J lost 2 bases, V lost 0 bases, and 2 bases had no gene match. Germline V gene lookup returns CDR1 SEHNR and CDR2 FQNEAQ (reference sequence). The CDR3 totals 15 residues. V is TRBV7-9 and J is TRBJ2-3; 7 bases are a match to TRBD2. The TCR comes from a person aged 25 to 85 with non-small cell lung cancer. This specimen consisted of blood, obtained at baseline. CDR3 sequence: CASSLAGGPTDTQYF. The CDR3 nucleotides read TGTGCCAGCAGCTTAGCGGGAGGGCCCACAGATACGCAGTATTTT.